These T cell receptor beta chains were read from a single sample in a study of shared clonotypes between healthy human individuals. TCRdb's table, derived via immunoSEQ multiplex PCR, lists solely in-frame clones and lacks some. The data hold approximately 470,000 clones, with over 70% observed a single time. The sequenced sample was PBMCs. All receptors come from a middle-aged woman in good health. Some clones in this sample may be carry-over from other donors' samples. CDR3s include the opening cysteine and the closing phenylalanine or tryptophan. A D gene is named only where the DNA matches it firmly. Part of the rows lack a size; the others show once, few, many or a class for expanded clones.

D: -; size: -; V: TRBV15; J: TRBJ1-1; CDR3: CATSRDHGNTEAFF; DNA: TGTGCCACCAGCAGAGATCACGGGAACACTGAAGCTTTCTTT
D: -; size: -; V: TRBV4-2; J: TRBJ2-3; CDR3: CASSRDRDTQYF; DNA: TGTGCCAGCAGCCGGGATCGCGATACGCAGTATTTT
D: -; size: -; V: TRBV5-4; J: TRBJ2-5; CDR3: CASSLGKLAETQYF; DNA: TGTGCCAGCAGCTTGGGAAAGCTAGCAGAGACCCAGTACTTC
D: -; size: -; V: TRBV4-2; J: TRBJ2-7; CDR3: CASSQVRGSSYEQYF; DNA: TGTGCCAGCAGCCAAGTGCGGGGTAGCTCCTACGAGCAGTACTTC
D: TRBD2; size: -; V: TRBV7-9; J: TRBJ2-7; CDR3: CASSLRGGNAYEQYF; DNA: TGTGCCAGCAGCTTACGCGGGGGGAATGCCTACGAGCAGTACTTC
D: TRBD1; size: -; V: TRBV9; J: TRBJ1-2; CDR3: CASSVVLGTGGENGYTF; DNA: TGTGCCAGCAGCGTAGTTTTAGGGACAGGGGGCGAAAATGGCTACACCTTC
D: -; size: -; V: TRBV15; J: TRBJ2-7; CDR3: CATSRERQTYEQYF; DNA: TGTGCCACCAGCAGAGAGCGACAGACCTACGAGCAGTACTTC
D: -; size: -; V: TRBV10-3; J: TRBJ2-3; CDR3: CAISRGSASTDTQYF; DNA: TGTGCCATCAGTCGGGGGAGTGCTAGCACAGATACGCAGTATTTT
D: -; size: -; V: TRBV27; J: TRBJ2-7; CDR3: CASSLSYGTYEQYF; DNA: TGTGCCAGCAGTTTATCGTACGGGACCTACGAGCAGTACTTC
D: -; size: few; V: TRBV15; J: TRBJ2-7; CDR3: CATRGTMRHEQYF; DNA: TGTGCCACCAGGGGGACAATGAGGCACGAGCAGTACTTC
D: -; size: -; V: TRBV15; J: TRBJ2-3; CDR3: CATSRSGHTDTQYF; DNA: TGTGCCACCAGCAGAAGCGGCCACACAGATACGCAGTATTTT
D: -; size: -; V: TRBV4-3; J: TRBJ2-7; CDR3: CASSVGPAYEQYF; DNA: TGCGCCAGCAGTGTGGGGCCGGCCTACGAGCAGTACTTC
D: -; size: -; V: TRBV30; J: TRBJ1-2; CDR3: CAWSVSRLYGYTF; DNA: TGTGCCTGGAGTGTTAGCAGGCTCTATGGCTACACCTTC
D: -; size: -; V: TRBV25-1; J: TRBJ1-4; CDR3: CASSEGGRGGEKLFF; DNA: TGTGCCAGCAGTGAGGGGGGGAGGGGCGGTGAAAAACTGTTTTTT
D: TRBD2; size: many; V: TRBV4-3; J: TRBJ2-3; CDR3: CASSQELREGSYLRTDTQYF; DNA: TGCGCCAGCAGCCAAGAACTTAGGGAGGGGTCCTACTTACGCACAGATACGCAGTATTTT
D: TRBD1; size: -; V: TRBV7-3; J: TRBJ1-1; CDR3: CASSNDRDTEAFF; DNA: TGTGCCAGCAGCAACGACAGGGACACTGAAGCTTTCTTT
D: -; size: -; V: TRBV23-1; J: TRBJ1-5; CDR3: CASSQSGGDTCRPQHF; DNA: TGCGCCAGCAGTCAATCGGGCGGGGATACGTGTAGGCCCCAGCATTTT
D: -; size: -; V: TRBV11-3; J: TRBJ2-2; CDR3: CASSDRTENTGELFF; DNA: TGTGCCAGCAGCGACCGGACTGAAAACACCGGGGAGCTGTTTTTT
D: -; size: -; V: TRBV19; J: TRBJ1-2; CDR3: CASSIGGENYGYTF; DNA: TGTGCCAGTAGTATCGGGGGGGAGAACTATGGCTACACCTTC
D: TRBD2; size: -; V: TRBV11-2; J: TRBJ2-2; CDR3: CASSFALAGGELFF; DNA: TGTGCCAGCAGCTTTGCACTAGCGGGCGGGGAGCTGTTTTTT
D: -; size: -; V: TRBV4-3; J: TRBJ2-2; CDR3: CASSQGVTGELFF; DNA: TGCGCCAGCAGCCAAGGCGTCACCGGGGAGCTGTTTTTT
D: -; size: -; V: TRBV7-6; J: TRBJ2-1; CDR3: CASSLAAASVSSEQFF; DNA: TGTGCCAGCAGCTTAGCAGCGGCTAGCGTATCGAGCGAGCAGTTCTTC
D: TRBD1; size: -; V: TRBV5-1; J: TRBJ2-7; CDR3: CASSTGQGSYEQYF; DNA: TGCGCCAGCAGCACGGGACAGGGGAGCTACGAGCAGTACTTC
D: TRBD2; size: -; V: TRBV6-1; J: TRBJ2-1; CDR3: CASSGTGTRFNEQFF; DNA: TGTGCCAGCAGTGGTACGGGGACTAGATTCAATGAGCAGTTCTTC
D: -; size: -; V: TRBV15; J: TRBJ2-7; CDR3: CATSRDNFFSYEQYF; DNA: TGTGCCACCAGCAGAGATAACTTCTTCTCCTACGAGCAGTACTTC
D: -; size: -; V: TRBV18; J: TRBJ1-1; CDR3: CASSPFTTEAFF; DNA: TGTGCCAGCTCACCATTTACGACAGAGGCTTTCTTT
D: -; size: -; V: TRBV14; J: TRBJ2-7; CDR3: CASSQGTIADQYF; DNA: TGTGCCAGCAGCCAGGGGACGATAGCGGACCAGTACTTC
D: TRBD1; size: -; V: TRBV13; J: TRBJ1-1; CDR3: CASSDGQGQKAFF; DNA: TGTGCCAGCAGTGATGGGCAGGGACAGAAAGCTTTCTTT
D: -; size: -; V: TRBV18; J: TRBJ2-7; CDR3: CASSPSDTREQYF; DNA: TGTGCCAGCTCACCCTCGGACACAAGGGAGCAGTACTTC
D: -; size: -; V: TRBV10-3; J: TRBJ2-3; CDR3: CAISKSTDTQYF; DNA: TGTGCCATCAGCAAATCCACAGATACGCAGTATTTT
D: -; size: -; V: TRBV4-3; J: TRBJ1-2; CDR3: CASSQDRVYGYTF; DNA: TGCGCCAGCAGCCAAGACAGGGTCTATGGCTACACCTTC
D: -; size: -; V: TRBV4-1; J: TRBJ2-3; CDR3: CASSQGGGDRDTQYF; DNA: TGCGCCAGCAGCCAAGGAGGCGGGGACAGAGATACGCAGTATTTT
D: -; size: -; V: TRBV6-5; J: TRBJ1-2; CDR3: CASSYSGLYGYTF; DNA: TGTGCCAGCAGTTACTCAGGCTTGTATGGCTACACCTTC